This record looks at one TCR beta chain sequence and its context. The antigen is not known. The data originate from a study of blood T cells in healthy people across ages. Overall study context: In model experiments, template switching was able to capture about one barcoded beta molecule for every two T cells that were present.

The use of a sample-barcoded 5' primer and a J-beta primer mix characterized a second PCR of roughly 6 to 11 cycles. TCRdb re-derived calls from the 5' RACE reads in MiXCR, one entry per CDR3 protein. The data contain around 1,500,000 distinct CDR3 sequences, about 43% of them singletons. Staff drew roughly 10 milliliters of peripheral blood from each donor. General study points: No conclusive comparison of naive versus antigen-experienced cells was possible with unsorted PBMCs. Diversity figures derived from one million T cells were judged to underestimate the true value.

The clonotype was recovered from a young woman in good health. The sample comprised blood.

This CDR3 reads CASSRIQGFEQYF. CDR3 nucleotides: TGTGCCAGCAGTAGGATCCAAGGCTTCGAGCAGTACTTC. The chain couples TRBV7-2 to TRBJ2-7; D is unclear. CDR3 length equals 13 residues. V was pared by 6 bases and J by 6 bases, with 15 bases between. Germline CDR1 SGHTA, CDR2 FQGNSA.